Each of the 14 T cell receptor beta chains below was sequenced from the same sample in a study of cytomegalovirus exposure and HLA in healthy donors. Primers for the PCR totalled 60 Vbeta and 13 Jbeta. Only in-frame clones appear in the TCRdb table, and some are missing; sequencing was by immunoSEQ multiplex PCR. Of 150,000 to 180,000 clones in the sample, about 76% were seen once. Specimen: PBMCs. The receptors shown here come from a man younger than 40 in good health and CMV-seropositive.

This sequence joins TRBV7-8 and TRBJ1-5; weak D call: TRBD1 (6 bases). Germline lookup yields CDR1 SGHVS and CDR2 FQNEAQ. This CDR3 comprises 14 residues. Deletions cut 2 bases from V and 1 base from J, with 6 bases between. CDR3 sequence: CASSLTGSNQPQHF. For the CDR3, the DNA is TGTGCCAGCAGCTTAACAGGGAGCAATCAGCCCCAGCATTTT.

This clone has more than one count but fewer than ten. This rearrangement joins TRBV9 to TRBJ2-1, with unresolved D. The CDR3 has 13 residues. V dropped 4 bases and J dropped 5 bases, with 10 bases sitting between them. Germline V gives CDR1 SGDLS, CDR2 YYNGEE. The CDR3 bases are TGTGCCAGCAGCCCCGAGTTGAACAATGAGCAGTTCTTC. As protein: CASSPELNNEQFF.

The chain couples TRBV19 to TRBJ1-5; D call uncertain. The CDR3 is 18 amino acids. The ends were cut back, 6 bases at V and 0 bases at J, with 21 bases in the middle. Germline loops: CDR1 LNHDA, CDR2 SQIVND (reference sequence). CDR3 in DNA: TGTGCCAGTAGCCCACCTACGCGGGGATTCTATAGCAATCAGCCCCAGCATTTT. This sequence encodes CASSPPTRGFYSNQPQHF.

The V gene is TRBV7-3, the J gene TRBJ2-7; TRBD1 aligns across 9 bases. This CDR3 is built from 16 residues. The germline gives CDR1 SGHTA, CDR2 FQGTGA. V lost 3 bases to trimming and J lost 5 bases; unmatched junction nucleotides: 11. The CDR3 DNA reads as TGTGCCAGCAGCTTGGTTAGGACAGGGGATCGGCACGAGCAGTACTTC. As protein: CASSLVRTGDRHEQYF.

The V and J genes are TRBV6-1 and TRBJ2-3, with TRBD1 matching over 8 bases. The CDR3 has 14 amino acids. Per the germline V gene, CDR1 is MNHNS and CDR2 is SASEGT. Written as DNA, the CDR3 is TGTGCGGGGGCCCGGGACAGGAGCACAGATACGCAGTATTTT. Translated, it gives CAGARDRSTDTQYF.

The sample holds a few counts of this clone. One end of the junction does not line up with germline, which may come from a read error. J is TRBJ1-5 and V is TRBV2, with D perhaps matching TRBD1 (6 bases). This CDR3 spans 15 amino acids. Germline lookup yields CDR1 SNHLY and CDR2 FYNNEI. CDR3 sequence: CARSEPGVGNQPQHF. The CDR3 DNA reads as TGTGCCAGAAGTGAACCAGGGGTCGGCAATCAGCCCCAGCATTTT.

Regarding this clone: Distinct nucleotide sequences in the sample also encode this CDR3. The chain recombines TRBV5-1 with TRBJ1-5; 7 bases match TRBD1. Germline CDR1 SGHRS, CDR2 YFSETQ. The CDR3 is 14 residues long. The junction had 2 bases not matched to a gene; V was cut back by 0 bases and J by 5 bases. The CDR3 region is CASSLAGTDQPQHF. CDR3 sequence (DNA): TGCGCCAGCAGCTTGGCTGGGACAGATCAGCCCCAGCATTTT.

The CDR3 loop is CASSGSGRAFNEQFF. CDR3 sequence (DNA): TGCGCCAGCAGCGGTAGCGGGAGGGCGTTCAATGAGCAGTTCTTC. The chain combines TRBV10-1 with TRBJ2-1, with TRBD2 matching 11 bases. The CDR3 contains 15 residues. The V segment lost 6 bases and the J segment 6 bases; nucleotides outside the gene matches: 7. From germline, CDR1 is WNHNN and CDR2 SYGVQD (reference sequence).

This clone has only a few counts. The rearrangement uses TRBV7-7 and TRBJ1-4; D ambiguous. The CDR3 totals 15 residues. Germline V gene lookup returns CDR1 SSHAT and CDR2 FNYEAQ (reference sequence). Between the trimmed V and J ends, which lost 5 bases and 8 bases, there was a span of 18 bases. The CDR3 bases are TGTGCCAGCAGCCCATCAACAACACGGGAAGAAAAACTGTTTTTT. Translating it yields CASSPSTTREEKLFF.

CDR3 protein: CALYRDSNEQFF. As DNA, the CDR3 is TGTGCCTTATACCGGGACTCCAATGAGCAGTTCTTC. This chain connects TRBV30 to TRBJ2-1; weak D call: TRBD2 (6 bases). Per germline, CDR1 GTSNPN and CDR2 SVGIG (reference sequence). The CDR3 totals 12 residues. V was shortened by 7 bases and J by 6 bases, with 13 bases between the two germline ends.

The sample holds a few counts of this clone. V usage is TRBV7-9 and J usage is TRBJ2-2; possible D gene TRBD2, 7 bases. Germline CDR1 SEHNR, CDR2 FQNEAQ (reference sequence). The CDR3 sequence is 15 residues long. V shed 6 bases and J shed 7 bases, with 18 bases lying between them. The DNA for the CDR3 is TGTGCCAGCAGTACCCCCGGGGGGCTCGGCGGGGAGCTGTTTTTT. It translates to CASSTPGGLGGELFF.

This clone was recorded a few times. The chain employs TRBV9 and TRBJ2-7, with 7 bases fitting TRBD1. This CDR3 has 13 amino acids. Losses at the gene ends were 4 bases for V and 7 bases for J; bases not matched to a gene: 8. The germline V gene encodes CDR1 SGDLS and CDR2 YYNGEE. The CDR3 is CASSPMDRSEQYF. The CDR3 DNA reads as TGTGCCAGCAGCCCAATGGACAGGAGTGAGCAGTACTTC.

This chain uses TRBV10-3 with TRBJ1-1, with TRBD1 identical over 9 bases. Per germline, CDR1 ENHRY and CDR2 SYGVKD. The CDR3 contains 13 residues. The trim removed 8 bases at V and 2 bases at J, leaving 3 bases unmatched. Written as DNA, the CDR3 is TGTGCCATCCTGGACAGGGGCAACACTGAAGCTTTCTTT. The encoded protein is CAILDRGNTEAFF.

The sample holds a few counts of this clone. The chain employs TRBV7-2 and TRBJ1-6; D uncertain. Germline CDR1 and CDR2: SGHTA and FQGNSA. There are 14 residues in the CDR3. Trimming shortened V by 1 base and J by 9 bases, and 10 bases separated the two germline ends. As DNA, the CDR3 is TGTGCCAGCAGCTTAGGAGCCAAGTCTTCACCCCTCCACTTT. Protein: CASSLGAKSSPLHF.